This T cell receptor (beta chain) was profiled in a study of cytomegalovirus exposure and HLA in healthy donors (TCRdb year 2017). About the investigation overall: The 666 repertoires of the first cohort and the 95 to 150 validation repertoires were produced on the same platform, according to a later analysis. The study aimed to test whether signatures of past pathogen exposure could be identified by cataloging public T cell receptors. To predict cytomegalovirus infection status, the study combined high-throughput TCR immunosequencing, statistical association of individual TCRs with disease status, and machine learning. Besides the first cohort of approximately 710 subjects, a separate validation cohort made up of over a hundred different subjects was used.

Overall study results and their limits: The validation cohort had no HLA typing available for a later analysis, so co-occurrence within that cohort was assessed over all 120 or so repertoires. Most TCR sequences were seen in very few donors, while some public TCRs were found in many individuals. The classifier was reported to diagnose cytomegalovirus status with high specificity and sensitivity in both the original cohort and the validation cohort. According to the authors, the approach could potentially be generalized to other disease states and immunological phenotypes. A total of 150 to 200 TCR beta chains were listed by the study as associated with cytomegalovirus. In vitro tests confirmed that three of the cytomegalovirus-associated TCR beta chains recognize cytomegalovirus antigens. Subsequent analysis determined that TCRs grouped into clusters in the first cohort also showed a tendency toward co-occurrence across the roughly 110 validation repertoires, and 94% of cluster scores exceeded 0.

Its CDR3 holds 13 amino acids, cysteine through phenylalanine. CDR3 DNA is the only sequence kept; it has 39 bases, read in frame from the first base. CDR1 and CDR2 (GTSNPN, SVGIG) derive from the germline V gene (reference sequence). V is cut by 2 bases and J by 11 bases, and the space between the germline ends is 18 bases. Receptors were amplified or captured by the immunoSEQ multiplex PCR assay. The original pipeline was this. A statistical classification framework was developed to diagnose cytomegalovirus status using the catalog of TCR beta chain sequences. The table was pulled from immuneACCESS by TCRdb, which kept in-frame rearrangements only. Such tables lose some clones; where checked, under half of the loss comes from unresolved V genes, and the rest has no known cause. That table supplies the V and J calls and clone size; D and trimming were determined from the DNA. The sample table lists 150,000 to 200,000 clones, roughly 85% of them with a count of one. The ten largest clones take up approximately 15% of the sample.

Comment on this clone: Its antigen is currently not known. Base-call qualities are not available, and no considerably larger clone is one nucleotide away.

The donors belonged to the validation cohort of under 150 subjects, which was separate from the roughly 700-subject first cohort. This sequence was found in a man aged 18 to 30 in good health and CMV-seropositive. Sequencing input: PBMCs. Rearrangement joined TRBV30 to TRBJ1-1; D gene: possibly TRBD1, on 6 matching bases. The CDR3 reads as follows: CAWSLGGGAGAFF. The DNA sequence follows: TGTGCCTGGAGTCTAGGGGGGGGCGCGGGGGCTTTCTTT.